Following are 17 T cell receptor beta chains from one sample sequenced in a study of cytomegalovirus exposure and HLA in healthy donors. Use of 60 Vbeta and 13 Jbeta primers characterized the PCR. Using immunoSEQ multiplex PCR, the repertoire was profiled, and TCRdb retains in-frame clones only, with some absent. The sample includes 100,000 to 150,000 clones, roughly 85% of them seen just once. The sequenced sample consisted of PBMCs. The receptors derive from a man younger than 35 in good health and CMV-seropositive.

The genes are TRBV7-7 and TRBJ2-1; 8 bases line up with TRBD1. V was clipped by 5 bases and J by 5 bases; unmatched bases: 8. The CDR3 spans 15 residues. From germline, CDR1 is SSHAT and CDR2 FNYEAQ (reference sequence). The CDR3, as DNA: TGTGCCAGCAGCAAAGACAGGGGCTGGGACAATGAGCAGTTCTTC. This encodes CASSKDRGWDNEQFF.

V usage is TRBV6-5 and J usage is TRBJ1-2; 7 nucleotides line up with TRBD1. The germline gives CDR1 MNHEY, CDR2 SVGAGI. The CDR3 has 15 residues. The V and J ends lost 2 bases and 8 bases, in that order; junction bases with no gene match: 11. This CDR3 is CASSYRSKGAGGYTF. The DNA for the CDR3 is TGTGCCAGCAGTTACCGAAGTAAGGGGGCGGGAGGCTACACCTTC.

The chain has TRBV7-3 and TRBJ2-1; TRBD1 agrees at 9 bases. The CDR3 sequence is 15 residues long. Germline assignment: CDR1 SGHTA and CDR2 FQGTGA. V lost 6 bases and J lost 10; bases outside the gene matches: 13. CDR3 residues: CASSRTGQGMEEQFF. As DNA, the CDR3 is TGTGCCAGCAGTCGAACGGGACAGGGTATGGAAGAGCAGTTCTTC.

V and J are TRBV5-1 and TRBJ2-1; 9 bases align to TRBD1. This CDR3 region has 15 residues. V lost 3 bases to trimming and J lost 3 bases; unmatched junction nucleotides: 4. Germline V gene data show CDR1 as SGHRS and CDR2 as YFSETQ. For the CDR3, the DNA is TGCGCCAGCAGCTCCGGGACAGGGAACTACAATGAGCAGTTCTTC. Translating gives CASSSGTGNYNEQFF.

The rearrangement links TRBV2 to TRBJ2-3; 9 positions agree with TRBD2. With 6 bases clipped from V and 3 bases from J, the junction kept 7 bases outside the gene matches. Germline V CDR1 and CDR2: SNHLY, FYNNEI. The CDR3 extends over 15 amino acids. The CDR3 DNA reads as TGTGCCAGCAGCTTAGCGGGGGTGGGAACAGATACGCAGTATTTT. This encodes CASSLAGVGTDTQYF.

The chain recombines TRBV29-1 with TRBJ1-2; D may be TRBD1 (6 bases). With 3 bases removed from V and 3 bases from J, the gap between germline ends came to 11 bases. Germline values: CDR1 SQVTM, CDR2 ANQGSEA. The CDR3 runs to 13 residues. The CDR3 DNA sequence: TGCAGCGTTGATGTACAGGGAGACTATGGCTACACCTTC. Translation gives CSVDVQGDYGYTF. Full variable domain (outside the CDR3, taken from reference TRBV29-1 and TRBJ1-2): SAVISQKPSRDICQRGTSLTIQCQVDSQVTMMFWYRQQPGQSLTLIATANQGSEATYESGFVIDKFPISRPNLTFSTLTVSNMSPEDSSIYLCSVDVQGDYGYTFGSGTRLTVV.

The rearrangement links TRBV7-2 to TRBJ2-5; 11 positions agree with TRBD2. Germline values: CDR1 SGHTA, CDR2 FQGNSA. CDR3 length equals 16 residues. J gave up 1 base and V 5 bases, and 6 bases lay outside the gene matches. CDR3 nucleotide sequence: TGTGCCAGCAGCCTAAGACTAGCGGGGAGCCAAGAGACCCAGTACTTC. Protein product: CASSLRLAGSQETQYF.

This rearrangement joins TRBV4-2 to TRBJ1-6, with 9 bases identical to TRBD1. There are 15 residues in the CDR3. Germline CDR1 is LGHNA and CDR2 is YNFKEQ. With 4 bases clipped from V and 10 bases from J, the junction kept 8 bases outside the gene matches. The CDR3 region has the DNA TGTGCCAGCAGCCGTGAGGGGACAGGGTCCTCACCCCTCCACTTT. Its translation: CASSREGTGSSPLHF.

The chain carries TRBV7-9 and TRBJ2-1; D gene ambiguous. With 4 bases removed from V and 9 bases from J, the gap between germline ends came to 13 bases. The CDR3 consists of 13 residues. The germline gives CDR1 SEHNR, CDR2 FQNEAQ (reference sequence). The CDR3 DNA reads as TGTGCCAGCAGCTCGCGTTCTAGTGGTGAGCAGTTCTTC. It translates to CASSSRSSGEQFF. Full variable domain (outside the CDR3, taken from reference TRBV7-9 and TRBJ2-1): DTGVSQNPRHKITKRGQNVTFRCDPISEHNRLYWYRQTLGQGPEFLTYFQNEAQLEKSRLLSDRFSAERPKGSFSTLEIQRTEQGDSAMYLCASSSRSSGEQFFGPGTRLTVL.

A few counts support this clone. This chain links TRBV5-1 with TRBJ2-5; the match to TRBD1 covers 8 bases. With V trimmed by 4 bases and J by 4 bases, 9 bases remained unmatched. In germline, CDR1 is SGHRS, CDR2 YFSETQ. The CDR3 is 15 residues long. CDR3 protein: CASSGQGGGRETQYF. The CDR3 DNA reads TGCGCCAGCAGCGGACAGGGAGGAGGTCGAGAGACCCAGTACTTC.

The V and J genes are TRBV27 and TRBJ1-5, with 12 bases identical to TRBD1. Trimming at V came to 5 bases and at J to 0 bases, leaving 5 bases not matched to a gene. The CDR3 totals 17 residues. Germline assignment: CDR1 MNHEY and CDR2 SMNVEV (reference sequence). DNA for the CDR3: TGTGCCAGCAGTCCGGGACAGGGGGCCCATAGCAATCAGCCCCAGCATTTT. Encoded protein: CASSPGQGAHSNQPQHF.

This sequence joins TRBV2 and TRBJ1-2, with 7 bases identical to TRBD1. Losses at the gene ends were 1 base for V and 2 bases for J; bases not matched to a gene: 7. The CDR3 is made up of 16 amino acids. Germline assignment: CDR1 SNHLY and CDR2 FYNNEI. CDR3 protein: CASSEGRDSWNYGYTF. The CDR3, as DNA: TGTGCCAGCAGTGAAGGCCGGGACAGTTGGAACTATGGCTACACCTTC.

The gene calls are TRBV19 and TRBJ1-4; tentatively, D is TRBD1 (6 bases). Trimming took 7 bases from V and 4 from J, leaving 16 bases between them. The germline V gene encodes CDR1 LNHDA and CDR2 SQIVND (reference sequence). The CDR3 is 15 residues long. As DNA, the CDR3 is TGTGCCAGTATCGACCCCGGACAGAATAATGAAAAACTGTTTTTT. This sequence encodes CASIDPGQNNEKLFF.

V usage is TRBV28 and J usage is TRBJ1-2; D remains unclear. The CDR3 runs 14 residues. Germline V gives CDR1 MDHEN, CDR2 SYDVKM. In DNA form, the CDR3 reads TGTGCTAGCTGTTTATTCCCAGGAAACTATGGCTACACCTTC. Its translation is CASCLFPGNYGYTF.

A word on this clone: The same CDR3 also results from other DNA sequences found in this sample. V usage is TRBV5-1 and J usage is TRBJ2-7; the match to TRBD2 covers 7 bases. The CDR3 spans 14 residues. CDR1 is SGHRS and CDR2 is YFSETQ in the germline V gene. J gave up 3 bases and V 0 bases, and 3 bases lay outside the gene matches. The CDR3, as DNA: TGCGCCAGCAGCTTGGCCGGGGGGAGCTACGAGCAGTACTTC. Its translation is CASSLAGGSYEQYF.

This clone was recorded only once. The rearrangement links TRBV19 to TRBJ2-6; D perhaps matches TRBD2 (5 bases). Germline CDR1 and CDR2: LNHDA and SQIVND (reference sequence). Trimming shortened V by 8 bases and J by 4 bases, and 15 bases separated the two germline ends. The CDR3 consists of 15 residues. CDR3 in amino acids: CASEIGGRGANVLTF. Here the CDR3 DNA reads TGTGCCAGTGAAATAGGAGGCCGAGGGGCCAACGTCCTGACTTTC.

The rearrangement links TRBV9 to TRBJ2-1; tentative D call: TRBD1 (6 bases). From germline, CDR1 is SGDLS and CDR2 YYNGEE. This CDR3 has 15 amino acids. Between the trimmed V and J ends, which lost 3 bases and 5 bases, there was a span of 15 bases. The chain's CDR3 is CASSAPTGKDNEQFF. The CDR3 bases are TGTGCCAGCAGCGCCCCGACAGGAAAGGACAATGAGCAGTTCTTC. The complete variable domain, with remaining parts taken from reference TRBV9 and TRBJ2-1, reads DSGVTQTPKHLITATGQRVTLRCSPRSGDLSVYWYQQSLDQGLQFLIQYYNGEERAKGNILERFSAQQFPDLHSELNLSSLELGDSALYFCASSAPTGKDNEQFFGPGTRLTVL.